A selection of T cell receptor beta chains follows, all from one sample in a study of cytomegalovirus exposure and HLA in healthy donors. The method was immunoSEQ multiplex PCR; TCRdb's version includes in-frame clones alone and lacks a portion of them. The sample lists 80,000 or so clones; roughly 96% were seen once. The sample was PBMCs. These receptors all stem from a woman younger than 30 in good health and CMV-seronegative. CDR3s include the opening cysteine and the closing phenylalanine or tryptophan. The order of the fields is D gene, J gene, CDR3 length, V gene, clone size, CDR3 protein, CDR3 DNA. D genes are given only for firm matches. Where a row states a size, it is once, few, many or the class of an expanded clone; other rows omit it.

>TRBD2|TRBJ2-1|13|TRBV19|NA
CAIPGLATDEQFF
TGTGCCATCCCGGGACTAGCCACGGATGAGCAGTTCTTC
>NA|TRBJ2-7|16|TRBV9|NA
CASSVSPKGVSYEQYF
TGTGCCAGCAGCGTATCTCCCAAGGGGGTCTCCTACGAGCAGTACTTC
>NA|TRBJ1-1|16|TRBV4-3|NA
CASSQDPGSKNTEAFF
TGCGCCAGCAGCCAAGATCCCGGGTCGAAGAACACTGAAGCTTTCTTT
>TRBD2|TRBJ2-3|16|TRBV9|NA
CASSEGLAGGTDTQYF
TGTGCCAGCAGCGAGGGACTAGCGGGGGGAACAGATACGCAGTATTTT
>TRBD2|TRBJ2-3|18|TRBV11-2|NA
CASRPTATSATSTDTQYF
TGTGCCAGCAGACCAACCGCGACTAGCGCGACTAGCACAGATACGCAGTATTTT
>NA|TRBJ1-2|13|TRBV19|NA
CASKSGQKLGYTF
TGTGCCAGTAAGTCGGGACAAAAGCTTGGCTACACCTTC
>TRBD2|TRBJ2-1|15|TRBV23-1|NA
CASSQSDRTSHEQFF
TGCGCCAGCAGTCAATCTGACCGGACTAGTCATGAGCAGTTCTTC
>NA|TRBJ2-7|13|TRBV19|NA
CASSIGQVYEQYF
TGTGCCAGTAGTATAGGACAGGTCTACGAGCAGTACTTC
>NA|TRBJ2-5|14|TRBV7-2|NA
CASSRGRGKETQYF
TGTGCCAGCAGCCGGGGCAGGGGTAAAGAGACCCAGTACTTC
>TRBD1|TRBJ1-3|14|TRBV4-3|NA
CASGQGGPGNTIYF
TGCGCCTCCGGGCAGGGGGGACCTGGAAACACCATATATTTT
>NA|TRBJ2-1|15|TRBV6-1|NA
CASSHGTGAYNEQFF
TGTGCCAGCAGTCATGGGACTGGAGCTTACAATGAGCAGTTCTTC
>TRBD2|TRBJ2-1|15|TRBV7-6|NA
CASSPGTSGLNEQFF
TGTGCCAGCAGCCCCGGGACTAGCGGGTTGAATGAGCAGTTCTTC
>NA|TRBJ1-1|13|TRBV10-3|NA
CAISETTNTEAFF
TGTGCCATCAGTGAGACAACGAACACTGAAGCTTTCTTT
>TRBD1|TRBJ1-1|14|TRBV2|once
CASREQGAGTEAFF
TGTGCCAGCAGAGAACAGGGGGCAGGGACTGAAGCTTTCTTT
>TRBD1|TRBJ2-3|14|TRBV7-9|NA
CASSRDRDTDTQYF
TGTGCCAGCAGCCGGGACAGAGACACAGATACGCAGTATTTT
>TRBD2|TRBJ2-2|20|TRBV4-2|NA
CASSQDLGTSGRGGTGELFF
TGTGCCAGCAGCCAAGATCTAGGGACTAGCGGGAGAGGGGGCACCGGGGAGCTGTTTTTT
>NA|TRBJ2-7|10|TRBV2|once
CATQGHEQYF
TGTGCCACACAGGGCCACGAGCAGTACTTC
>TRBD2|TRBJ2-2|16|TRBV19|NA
CASRGGSSGSTGELFF
TGTGCCAGTAGGGGGGGGAGTAGCGGGAGTACCGGGGAGCTGTTTTTT
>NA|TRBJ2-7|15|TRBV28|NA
CASRFTAYFSYEQYF
TGTGCCAGCAGATTTACAGCCTACTTTAGCTACGAGCAGTACTTC
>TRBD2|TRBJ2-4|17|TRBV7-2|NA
CASSFLAGGGRENIQYF
TGTGCCAGCAGCTTCCTAGCGGGAGGAGGCCGAGAAAACATTCAGTACTTC
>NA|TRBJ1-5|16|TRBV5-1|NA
CASSLGDSSGNQPQHF
TGCGCCAGCAGCTTGGGGGACTCTTCTGGCAATCAGCCCCAGCATTTT
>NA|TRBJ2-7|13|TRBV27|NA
CASSLSRLSEQYF
TGTGCCAGCAGTTTATCGAGGTTATCGGAGCAGTACTTC
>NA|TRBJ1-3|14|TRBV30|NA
CAWSVGGSGNTIYF
TGTGCCTGGAGTGTAGGGGGTTCTGGAAACACCATATATTTT
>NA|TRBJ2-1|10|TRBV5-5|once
CASGEQGQFF
TGTGCCAGCGGAGAACAGGGGCAGTTCTTC
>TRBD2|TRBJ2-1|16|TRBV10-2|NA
CASSVTSGGSYNEQFF
TGCGCCAGCAGTGTTACTAGCGGGGGCTCCTACAATGAGCAGTTCTTC
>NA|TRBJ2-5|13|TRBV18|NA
CASLSRVQETQYF
TGTGCCAGCTTATCCAGGGTACAAGAGACCCAGTACTTC
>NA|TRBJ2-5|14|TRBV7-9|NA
CASSLSASVETQYF
TGTGCCAGCAGCTTATCGGCTAGTGTAGAGACCCAGTACTTC
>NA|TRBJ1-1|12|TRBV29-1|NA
CSFSRAATEAFF
TGCAGCTTCTCCAGGGCGGCCACTGAAGCTTTCTTT
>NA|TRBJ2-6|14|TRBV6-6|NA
CASISNSGANVLTF
TGTGCCAGCATTTCAAACTCTGGGGCCAACGTCCTGACTTTC
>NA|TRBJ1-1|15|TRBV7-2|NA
CASSQLEAGRTEAFF
TGTGCCAGCAGCCAGCTAGAGGCGGGGCGGACTGAAGCTTTCTTT
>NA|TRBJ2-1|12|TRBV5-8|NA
CASSTVGNEQFF
TGTGCCAGCAGTACCGTCGGGAATGAGCAGTTCTTC
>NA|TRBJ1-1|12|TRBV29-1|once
CSVGQMNTEAFF
TGCAGCGTTGGACAGATGAACACTGAAGCTTTCTTT
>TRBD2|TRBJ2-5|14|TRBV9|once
CASSVGEGRETQYF
TGTGCCAGCAGCGTGGGGGAGGGGAGAGAGACCCAGTACTTC
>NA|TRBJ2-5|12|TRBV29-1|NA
CSVEGRGETQYF
TGCAGCGTTGAAGGCAGGGGAGAGACCCAGTACTTC
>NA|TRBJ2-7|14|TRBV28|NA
CASRNSGAAYEQYF
TGTGCCAGCCGCAATTCGGGAGCTGCCTACGAGCAGTACTTC
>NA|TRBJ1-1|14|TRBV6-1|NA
CATKNGGLNTEAFF
TGTGCCACTAAAAACGGAGGACTGAACACTGAAGCTTTCTTT
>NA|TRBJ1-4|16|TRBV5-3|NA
CARSRYPGRTNEKLFF
TGTGCCAGAAGCCGCTACCCGGGGAGAACTAATGAAAAACTGTTTTTT
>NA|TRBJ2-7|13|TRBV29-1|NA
CSVDGGGGYEQYF
TGCAGCGTTGATGGGGGGGGCGGTTACGAGCAGTACTTC
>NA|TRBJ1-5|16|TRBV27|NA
CASSLGAGGGNQPQHF
TGTGCCAGCAGTTTAGGCGCGGGGGGAGGCAATCAGCCCCAGCATTTT
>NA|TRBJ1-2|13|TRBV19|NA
CASSIDRRDGYTF
TGTGCCAGTAGTATAGATCGCCGGGATGGCTACACCTTC
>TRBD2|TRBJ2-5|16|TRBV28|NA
CASSASWGGQQETQYF
TGTGCCAGCAGTGCTTCTTGGGGGGGTCAACAAGAGACCCAGTACTTC
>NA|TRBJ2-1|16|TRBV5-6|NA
CASSLYGRMLYNEQFF
TGTGCCAGCAGCTTATACGGCAGGATGCTCTACAATGAGCAGTTCTTC
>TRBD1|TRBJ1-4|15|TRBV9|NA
CASSPRQGATEKLFF
TGTGCCAGCAGCCCCCGACAGGGGGCCACTGAAAAACTGTTTTTT
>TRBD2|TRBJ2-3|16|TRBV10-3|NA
CAISESGSGGTDTQYF
TGTGCCATCAGTGAGTCGGGTAGCGGGGGCACAGATACGCAGTATTTT
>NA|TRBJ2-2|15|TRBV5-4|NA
CASSLRTPNTGELFF
TGTGCCAGCAGCTTGCGAACTCCTAACACCGGGGAGCTGTTTTTT